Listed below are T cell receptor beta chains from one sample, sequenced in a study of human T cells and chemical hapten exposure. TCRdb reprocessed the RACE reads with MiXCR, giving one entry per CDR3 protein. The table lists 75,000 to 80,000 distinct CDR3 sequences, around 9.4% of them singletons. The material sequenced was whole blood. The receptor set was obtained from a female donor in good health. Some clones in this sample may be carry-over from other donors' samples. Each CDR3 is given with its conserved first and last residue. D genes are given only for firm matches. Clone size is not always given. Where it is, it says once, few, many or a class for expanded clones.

CASSLGHTEAFF	TGTGCCAGCAGCTTAGGGCACACTGAAGCTTTCTTT	TRBJ1-1	few	TRBV11-2	.
CASSKEWPEAFF	TGTGCCAGCAGTAAAGAGTGGCCTGAAGCTTTCTTT	TRBJ1-1	many	TRBV12-3/TRBV12-4	.
CASTAPGLANQETQYF	TGTGCCAGCACCGCGCCGGGACTAGCGAACCAAGAGACCCAGTACTTC	TRBJ2-5	few	TRBV25-1	TRBD2
CASSGAQSGANVLTF	TGTGCCAGCAGTGGGGCTCAATCTGGGGCCAACGTCCTGACTTTC	TRBJ2-6	medium-sized	TRBV6-1	.
CASRYFQRNRPHNNSGANVLTF	TGTGCCAGCCGTTATTTCCAGCGGAACAGGCCCCACAACAACTCTGGGGCCAACGTCCTGACTTTC	TRBJ2-6	few	TRBV12-3/TRBV12-4	.
CASSQWGRQYF	TGTGCCAGCAGTCAGTGGGGGCGGCAGTACTTC	TRBJ2-7	.	TRBV6-5	.
CASSLWGRPLVGTDTQYF	TGTGCCAGCAGTTTATGGGGCCGACCGCTTGTTGGCACAGATACGCAGTATTTT	TRBJ2-3	.	TRBV27	.
CSVEGTDYGYTF	TGCAGCGTGGAAGGGACAGACTATGGCTACACCTTC	TRBJ1-2	.	TRBV29-1	TRBD1
CASSLASTGLRSGNTIYF	TGTGCCAGCAGCCTCGCCTCGACGGGCCTTCGATCTGGAAACACCATATATTTT	TRBJ1-3	.	TRBV13	.
CASSPGGGGLNGYTF	TGTGCCAGCTCACCGGGCGGGGGCGGACTTAATGGCTACACCTTC	TRBJ1-2	few	TRBV18	.
CSARTGGAQETQYF	TGCAGTGCTAGGACAGGGGGGGCCCAAGAGACCCAGTACTTC	TRBJ2-5	many	TRBV20-1	TRBD1
CASSLMKAWEQFF	TGTGCCAGCAGTTTAATGAAGGCGTGGGAGCAGTTCTTC	TRBJ2-1	many	TRBV27	.
CASRNSGGPDTQYF	TGTGCCAGCAGAAACAGCGGGGGTCCAGATACGCAGTATTTT	TRBJ2-3	few	TRBV7-9	TRBD2
CASSFSNREGTDTQYF	TGTGCCAGCAGCTTTTCGAATAGGGAAGGCACAGATACGCAGTATTTT	TRBJ2-3	many	TRBV11-3	.
CASSAGYYGYTF	TGTGCCAGCAGTGCAGGGTACTATGGCTACACCTTC	TRBJ1-2	few	TRBV2	.
CSVFQPGQGAMNTEAFF	TGCAGCGTTTTTCAACCGGGACAGGGAGCCATGAACACTGAAGCTTTCTTT	TRBJ1-1	.	TRBV29-1	TRBD1
CSARSQDSNQPQHF	TGCAGCGCTAGATCGCAGGATAGCAATCAGCCCCAGCATTTT	TRBJ1-5	few	TRBV20-1	.